A selection of T cell receptor beta chains follows, all from one sample in a study of tumor T cells in aggressive B-cell lymphoma. Sequencing was performed with immunoSEQ multiplex PCR; in TCRdb, only in-frame clones are kept and a portion is missing. The sample contains about 10,000 clones, approximately 85% of which appear only once. The sample comprised tumor tissue. The receptors shown here come from an adult with diffuse large B cell lymphoma. The CDR3 runs from the conserved cysteine through the conserved F or W. A D gene is named only where the DNA matches it firmly. Clone size is given for some rows only: seen once, a few or many times, or a class if the clone is expanded.

D gene,V gene,clone size,J gene,CDR3 protein,CDR3 DNA
TRBD1,TRBV10-3,NA,TRBJ1-4,CAISARDRAEKLFF,TGTGCCATCAGTGCCCGGGACAGGGCTGAAAAACTGTTTTTT
NA,TRBV4-2,NA,TRBJ1-1,CASSQILGAGWAFF,TGTGCCAGCAGCCAAATCCTGGGGGCAGGGTGGGCTTTCTTT
TRBD2,TRBV11-1,NA,TRBJ2-7,CASSLGLAGEQYF,TGTGCCAGCAGCTTAGGGCTAGCGGGCGAGCAGTACTTC
TRBD1,TRBV28,NA,TRBJ1-4,CASSSGGTGEKLFF,TGTGCCAGCAGTTCCGGGGGGACAGGGGAAAAACTGTTTTTT
NA,TRBV29-1,NA,TRBJ1-5,CSVAENSNQPQHF,TGCAGCGTTGCCGAGAATAGCAATCAGCCCCAGCATTTT
NA,TRBV19,NA,TRBJ2-1,CASSMSRYNEQFF,TGTGCCAGTAGTATGTCCCGGTACAATGAGCAGTTCTTC
TRBD1,TRBV19,NA,TRBJ2-7,CASRLKDRGGYEQYF,TGTGCCAGTAGACTAAAGGACAGGGGGGGTTACGAGCAGTACTTC
NA,TRBV7-2,NA,TRBJ1-3,CASSQDRSLRSGNTIYF,TGTGCCAGCAGTCAAGACAGGTCTCTACGCTCTGGAAACACCATATATTTT
TRBD1,TRBV18,once,TRBJ2-7,CASSPDRAYEQYF,TGTGCCAGCTCACCAGACAGGGCCTACGAGCAGTACTTC
TRBD2,TRBV19,NA,TRBJ2-3,CASSTGLAGTDTQYF,TGTGCCAGTAGTACGGGACTAGCGGGCACAGATACGCAGTATTTT
TRBD1,TRBV5-6,NA,TRBJ1-6,CASRTRDRGHSPLHF,TGTGCCAGCCGAACCCGGGACAGGGGGCATTCACCCCTCCACTTT
NA,TRBV19,NA,TRBJ1-5,CASSATRYTGNQPQHF,TGTGCCAGTAGTGCCACCCGGTACACAGGGAATCAGCCCCAGCATTTT
NA,TRBV2,NA,TRBJ2-1,CATSGDSLNEQFF,TGTGCCACCTCGGGAGACTCACTCAATGAGCAGTTCTTC
NA,TRBV6-1,NA,TRBJ1-3,CASRRQGSGNTIYF,TGTGCCAGCAGACGGCAGGGCTCTGGAAACACCATATATTTT
NA,TRBV5-1,NA,TRBJ2-7,CASSWGLGLSYDEQYF,TGCGCCAGCAGTTGGGGCCTGGGACTGAGTTATGACGAGCAGTACTTC
TRBD1,TRBV4-1,NA,TRBJ2-7,CASSQPGTGVEQYF,TGCGCCAGCAGCCAACCCGGGACAGGGGTCGAGCAGTACTTC
NA,TRBV30,NA,TRBJ1-6,CAWSPFYGSPLHF,TGTGCCTGGAGTCCCTTTTACGGTTCACCCCTCCACTTT
TRBD2,TRBV15,NA,TRBJ2-1,CATSSRLAGTVTPNEQFF,TGTGCCACCAGCAGCAGGCTAGCGGGAACGGTTACCCCCAATGAGCAGTTCTTC
TRBD1,TRBV5-1,NA,TRBJ1-2,CASSTGQGAPGYTF,TGCGCCAGCAGCACGGGACAGGGGGCGCCTGGCTACACCTTC
TRBD1,TRBV28,once,TRBJ1-2,CASSFYRGGGYTF,TGTGCCAGCAGTTTTTACAGGGGGGGTGGCTACACCTTC
TRBD1,TRBV5-1,NA,TRBJ1-4,CASSSTGGWEKLFF,TGCGCCAGCAGCTCTACAGGGGGCTGGGAAAAACTGTTTTTT
TRBD1,TRBV9,NA,TRBJ1-4,CASSVGAGQREKLFF,TGTGCCAGCAGCGTAGGGGCGGGACAGCGAGAAAAACTGTTTTTT
NA,TRBV6-5,NA,TRBJ1-3,CASSYSRAVSGNTIYF,TGTGCCAGCAGTTACTCGAGGGCAGTCTCTGGAAACACCATATATTTT
NA,TRBV29-1,NA,TRBJ1-2,CSVRHRESYGYTF,TGCAGCGTCAGACACAGGGAATCCTATGGCTACACCTTC
NA,TRBV27,NA,TRBJ2-7,CASSLTGTEPYEQYF,TGTGCCAGCAGTTTAACCGGGACTGAGCCCTACGAGCAGTACTTC
NA,TRBV19,NA,TRBJ2-7,CASSAPERPFYEQYF,TGTGCCAGTAGTGCCCCAGAGCGACCATTCTACGAGCAGTACTTC
TRBD1,TRBV28,NA,TRBJ1-4,CASSLNRGKLFF,TGTGCCAGCAGCCTTAACAGGGGAAAACTGTTTTTT
TRBD1,TRBV7-2,NA,TRBJ2-2,CASSLGGTGRGGGELFF,TGTGCCAGCAGCTTAGGCGGGACAGGAAGGGGTGGTGGGGAGCTGTTTTTT
TRBD1,TRBV7-2,NA,TRBJ1-4,CASSLAGDRGEKLFF,TGTGCCAGCAGCTTAGCGGGGGACAGGGGTGAAAAACTGTTTTTT
NA,TRBV7-2,NA,TRBJ2-3,CASSFRGSTDTQYF,TGTGCCAGCAGCTTCCGAGGGAGCACAGATACGCAGTATTTT